This TCR beta chain was identified in a study of blood T cell repertoires in COVID-19. Study-wide background: The United States, Italy and Spain were the sources of the acute and convalescent COVID-19 samples. PBMCs, B-cell-depleted T cells, or T cells provided the cDNA or gDNA that made up the material.

This clone was seen just once. Original processing notes: Amplification of reference gene primers was used by the study to estimate nucleated cell counts. Assay: immunoSEQ multiplex PCR; the TCRdb copy retains only in-frame clones and omits some. V and J calls and clone size are those listed in that table; D and trimming were worked out from the DNA. This sample has 40,000 to 45,000 clones, with 76% found just once. The ends were cut back, 5 bases at V and 2 bases at J, with 9 bases in the middle. The CDR3 totals 13 residues. The germline gives CDR1 SGHVS, CDR2 FQNEAQ. The receptor was isolated from a man at least 80 years old with acute or convalescent COVID-19. Sequenced input: peripheral blood. The chain employs TRBV7-8 and TRBJ1-2; D might be TRBD1 (5 bases). CDR3 sequence reads: CASSPDKNYGYTF. The DNA for the CDR3 is TGTGCCAGCAGCCCGGACAAGAACTATGGCTACACCTTC. The full variable domain, in which reference TRBV7-8 and TRBJ1-2 provide the parts outside the CDR3, is GAGVSQSPRYKVAKRGQDVALRCDPISGHVSLFWYQQALGQGPEFLTYFQNEAQLDKSGLPSDRFFAERPEGSVSTLKIQRTQQEDSAVYLCASSPDKNYGYTFGSGTRLTVV.